Below, 21 T cell receptor beta chains from the same sample are listed, as sequenced in a study of STAT3 mutations in large granular lymphocyte leukemia. Study-wide points: Every T-cell large granular lymphocyte leukemia patient had at least one immunodominant TCR beta clonotype.

What these receptors recognize is not known. Profiled with immunoSEQ multiplex PCR; TCRdb holds only in-frame clones, not every one. The sample includes under 20,000 clones, approximately 92% of them seen just once. Sequenced sample: peripheral blood mononuclear cells. These receptors all stem from a man aged 55-75 years with T-cell large granular lymphocyte leukemia. Some clones in this sample may be carry-over from other donors' samples.

This clone was recorded once. This sequence joins TRBV5-4 and TRBJ2-5; 7 bases line up with TRBD1. Trimming cost V 4 bases and J 1 base; bases outside gene matches: 4. The CDR3 sequence is 14 residues long. Looked up from germline, CDR1 is SGHNT and CDR2 is YYREEE (reference sequence). The CDR3 region is CASSLTGTQETQYF. The DNA of the CDR3 is TGTGCCAGCAGCCTGACAGGGACCCAAGAGACCCAGTACTTC.

The chain couples TRBV30 to TRBJ2-7, with D unclear. CDR3 length: 14 amino acids. V was trimmed by 0 bases and J by 1 base, leaving 10 bases between them. The V gene's germline CDR1 is GTSNPN and CDR2 SVGIG (reference sequence). The CDR3 region has the DNA TGTGCCTGGAGTGTACCGGCAGATTCCTACGAGCAGTACTTC. Protein product: CAWSVPADSYEQYF.

This rearrangement joins TRBV4-1 to TRBJ2-1; D could derive from TRBD1 or TRBD2 (5 bases each). Germline V lookup: CDR1 MGHRA, CDR2 YSYEKL. V was clipped by 0 bases and J by 7 bases, with 19 bases between them. The CDR3 loop spans 17 amino acids. The CDR3 nucleotides are TGCGCCAGCAGCCAAGATCTGAGTGAGGGGATCATAAATGAGCAGTTCTTC. Translation gives CASSQDLSEGIINEQFF.

The J gene is TRBJ2-5, the V gene TRBV29-1; 7 positions match TRBD1. Germline CDR1 and CDR2: SQVTM and ANQGSEA. CDR3 size: 15 residues. The trim removed 6 bases at V and 2 bases at J, leaving 12 bases unmatched. The CDR3 spells CSVNPRDSWQETQYF. The DNA for the CDR3 is TGCAGCGTCAACCCCCGGGACAGTTGGCAAGAGACCCAGTACTTC.

The CDR3 sequence is CASSQDKGGSYNEQFF. In DNA form, the CDR3 reads TGTGCCAGCAGCCAAGATAAGGGGGGGTCCTACAATGAGCAGTTCTTC. This sequence joins TRBV4-2 and TRBJ2-1; weak D call: TRBD2 (7 bases). V was shortened by 0 bases and J by 1 base, with 10 bases between the two germline ends. Germline CDR1 and CDR2: LGHNA and YNFKEQ. There are 16 residues in the CDR3.

V and J are TRBV5-6 and TRBJ2-7; TRBD2 matches at 12 bases. The CDR3 totals 17 residues. With 3 bases clipped from V and 2 bases from J, the junction kept 9 bases outside the gene matches. Germline V lookup: CDR1 SGHDT, CDR2 YYEEEE. DNA for the CDR3: TGTGCCAGCAGCTGGGGCAGCGGACTAGCGGGAACCTACGAGCAGTACTTC. Amino acid sequence: CASSWGSGLAGTYEQYF.

V and J are TRBV4-1 and TRBJ2-1, with a weak D call TRBD2 (6 bases). The germline CDR1 and CDR2 sequences are MGHRA and YSYEKL. V gave up 4 bases and J gave up 0 bases, with 10 bases separating them. The CDR3 runs to 15 residues. In nucleotides, the CDR3 is TGCGCCAGCAGCCGTCCCGGGAGCTCCTACAATGAGCAGTTCTTC. Its protein product is CASSRPGSSYNEQFF.

This clone has only a few counts. This rearrangement joins TRBV18 to TRBJ2-5; 7 bases align to TRBD1. Germline-derived CDR1 and CDR2 are KGHSH and LQKENI. V was pared by 3 bases and J by 2 bases, with 0 bases of the junction left unmatched. This CDR3 is built from 13 residues. CDR3 region: CASSPDRQETQYF. CDR3 bases: TGTGCCAGCTCACCGGACAGGCAAGAGACCCAGTACTTC.

This clone was seen once. The chain joins TRBV5-4 to TRBJ2-1; 8 nucleotides line up with TRBD2. V dropped 6 bases and J dropped 3; count of bases not matched to a gene: 8. Germline CDR1 SGHNT, CDR2 YYREEE (reference sequence). This CDR3 has 15 residues. DNA of the CDR3: TGTGCCAGCACCTTAAGCGGGAGCAGCTACAATGAGCAGTTCTTC. Translating it yields CASTLSGSSYNEQFF.

V usage is TRBV30 and J usage is TRBJ1-1; a weak D match, TRBD1 (5 bases). Germline loops: CDR1 GTSNPN, CDR2 SVGIG (reference sequence). The ends were cut back, 8 bases at V and 10 bases at J, with 14 bases in the middle. The CDR3 has 10 residues. Written as DNA, the CDR3 is TGTGCCACTACCCCAGGGAGAGCTTTCTTT. It codes for CATTPGRAFF.

V gene TRBV28 combines with J gene TRBJ2-7; D is ambiguous. V lost 6 bases and J lost 3, with 12 bases in between. The CDR3 runs 13 residues. Germline CDR1 MDHEN, CDR2 SYDVKM. CDR3: CASSLSPGYEQYF. The CDR3 DNA reads as TGTGCCAGCAGCTTGAGCCCGGGCTACGAGCAGTACTTC.

Of note for this clone: This same CDR3 is encoded by further DNA sequences in the sample. The V gene is TRBV7-9, the J gene TRBJ1-1; a weak D match, TRBD1 (5 bases). CDR3 size: 13 residues. Trimming shortened V by 2 bases and J by 4 bases, and 8 bases separated the two germline ends. Germline values: CDR1 SEHNR, CDR2 FQNEAQ (reference sequence). The CDR3 region is CASSLQGGTEAFF. CDR3 bases: TGTGCCAGCAGCTTACAGGGTGGCACTGAAGCTTTCTTT.

A single count supports this clone. The chain is built from TRBV5-1 and TRBJ2-1; TRBD2 might be the D (5 bases). Per the germline V gene, CDR1 is SGHRS and CDR2 is YFSETQ. V was trimmed by 3 bases and J by 3 bases, leaving 7 bases between them. This CDR3 contains 13 residues. CDR3 coding DNA: TGCGCCAGCAGCTCCGCGGGCTACAATGAGCAGTTCTTC. It specifies CASSSAGYNEQFF.

This chain joins TRBV29-1 and TRBJ1-1; D ambiguous. The V gene's germline CDR1 is SQVTM and CDR2 ANQGSEA. This CDR3 has 12 residues. V was shortened by 4 bases and J by 1 base, with 7 bases between the two germline ends. The DNA for the CDR3 is TGCAGCGTTGTACCAGGGAACACTGAAGCTTTCTTT. It codes for CSVVPGNTEAFF.

The sample holds a few counts of this clone. The chain combines TRBV29-1 with TRBJ2-7, with 10 bases aligning to TRBD1. CDR3 length: 14 residues. Germline trimming cut 4 bases from V and 2 bases from J; bases unmatched to any gene: 5. Germline-derived CDR1 and CDR2 are SQVTM and ANQGSEA. This chain's CDR3 is CSVGGGQGAYEQYF. DNA for the CDR3: TGCAGCGTTGGGGGAGGACAGGGGGCCTACGAGCAGTACTTC.

This clone was seen more than once but under ten times. This rearrangement joins TRBV28 to TRBJ1-2; 8 positions match TRBD1. The CDR3 runs 16 residues. V lost 0 bases, J lost 2 bases, and 5 bases stayed unmatched. The V gene's germline CDR1 is MDHEN and CDR2 SYDVKM. CDR3 amino acids: CASSLWGQALNYGYTF. In DNA form, the CDR3 reads TGTGCCAGCAGTTTATGGGGACAGGCCCTGAACTATGGCTACACCTTC.

The CDR3 nucleotides are TGTGCCAGCAGTTACGAGTGGAACACTGAAGCTTTCTTT. Amino acid sequence: CASSYEWNTEAFF. This chain links TRBV6-6 with TRBJ1-1, with unresolved D. The CDR3 sequence is 13 residues long. Looked up from germline, CDR1 is MNHNY and CDR2 is SVGAGI (reference sequence). The V end lost 2 bases, the J end lost 1 base, and 5 bases lay between the germline ends.

The chain combines TRBV7-2 with TRBJ2-2, with D unclear. The CDR3 is 14 amino acids. V was clipped by 5 bases and J by 7 bases, with 14 bases between them. CDR1 and CDR2 (germline): SGHTA, FQGNSA. The DNA of the CDR3 is TGTGCCAGCAGCCGCGATGGTGTCGGCGGGGAGCTGTTTTTT. Protein sequence: CASSRDGVGGELFF.

The rearrangement joins TRBV11-3 to TRBJ1-1, with 7 positions matching TRBD1. CDR3 length: 14 amino acids. CDR1 is SGHNT, CDR2 YENEEA, per germline. Germline trimming cut 4 bases from V and 5 bases from J; bases unmatched to any gene: 7. In DNA form, the CDR3 reads TGTGCCAGCAGCTCGACAGGGCGAGGGACTGAAGCTTTCTTT. Translated, it gives CASSSTGRGTEAFF.

Notes on this clone: Relative to the germline gene, one junction end is altered; a read error may explain this. The rearrangement uses TRBV27 and TRBJ1-1; D ambiguous. The CDR3 loop spans 14 amino acids. CDR1 MNHEY and CDR2 SMNVEV come from the germline V gene (reference sequence). In DNA, the CDR3 is TGTGCCAGCAGTTTCCGGGTTCCTAACACGGAAGCTTTCTTT. Its translation: CASSFRVPNTEAFF.

The CDR3 protein is CASSSLAGVTDTQYF. The CDR3 bases are TGTGCCAGCAGCTCGCTAGCGGGAGTCACAGATACGCAGTATTTT. This chain links TRBV7-2 with TRBJ2-3, with TRBD2 identical over 10 bases. The CDR3 spans 15 residues. V dropped 4 bases and J dropped 2; count of bases not matched to a gene: 3. CDR1 is SGHTA, CDR2 FQGNSA, per germline.